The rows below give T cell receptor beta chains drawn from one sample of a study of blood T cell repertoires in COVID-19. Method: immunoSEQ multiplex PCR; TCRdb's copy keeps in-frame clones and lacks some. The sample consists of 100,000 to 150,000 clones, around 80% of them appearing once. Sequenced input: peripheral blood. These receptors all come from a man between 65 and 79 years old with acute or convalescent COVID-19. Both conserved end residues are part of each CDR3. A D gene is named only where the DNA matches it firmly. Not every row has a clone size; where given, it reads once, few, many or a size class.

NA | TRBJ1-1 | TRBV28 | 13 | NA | CAIRGRGATEAFF | TGTGCCATTCGAGGGAGGGGAGCCACTGAAGCTTTCTTT
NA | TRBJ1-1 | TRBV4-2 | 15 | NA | CASSQDGGASAEAFF | TGTGCCAGCAGCCAAGATGGGGGGGCGAGCGCTGAAGCTTTCTTT
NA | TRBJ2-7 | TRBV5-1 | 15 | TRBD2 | CASRSSGGSSYEQYF | TGCGCCAGCAGATCCAGCGGGGGAAGCTCCTACGAGCAGTACTTC
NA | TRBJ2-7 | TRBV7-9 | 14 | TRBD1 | CASSFGTETYEQYF | TGTGCCAGCAGCTTCGGGACAGAGACCTACGAGCAGTACTTC
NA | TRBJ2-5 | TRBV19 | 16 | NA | CATSPGGAVQEETQYF | TGTGCCACCAGTCCTGGGGGGGCGGTACAAGAAGAGACCCAGTACTTC
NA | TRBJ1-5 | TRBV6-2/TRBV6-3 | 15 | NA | CASSYGSGGNQPQHF | TGTGCCAGCAGTTACGGTTCGGGAGGGAATCAGCCCCAGCATTTT
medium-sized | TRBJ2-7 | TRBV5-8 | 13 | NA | CASSLTDSYEQYF | TGTGCCAGCAGCTTGACTGACTCCTACGAGCAGTACTTC
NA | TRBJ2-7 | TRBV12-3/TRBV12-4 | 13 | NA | CASSSLPPGEQYF | TGTGCCAGCAGTTCTCTTCCCCCGGGGGAGCAGTACTTC
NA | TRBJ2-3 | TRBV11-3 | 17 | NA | CASSIQEEGWSTDTQYF | TGTGCCAGCAGCATCCAGGAGGAGGGATGGAGCACAGATACGCAGTATTTT
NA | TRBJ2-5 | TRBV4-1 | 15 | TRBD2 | CASSQELAGGETQYF | TGCGCCAGCAGCCAAGAACTAGCGGGAGGTGAGACCCAGTACTTC
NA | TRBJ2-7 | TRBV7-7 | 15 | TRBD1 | CASSLATGDLYEQYF | TGTGCCAGCAGCTTAGCCACAGGGGACCTCTACGAGCAGTACTTC
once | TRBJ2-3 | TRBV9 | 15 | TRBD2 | CASSPHTSGVGTQYF | TGTGCCAGCAGCCCCCACACCAGCGGGGTAGGTACGCAGTATTTT
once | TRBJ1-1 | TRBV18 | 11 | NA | CASSGQFEAFF | TGTGCCAGCTCCGGACAGTTTGAAGCTTTCTTT
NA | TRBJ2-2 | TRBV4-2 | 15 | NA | CASSRTDMNTGELFF | TGTGCCAGCAGCCGGACAGACATGAACACCGGGGAGCTGTTTTTT
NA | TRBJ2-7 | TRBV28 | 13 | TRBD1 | CASTRDSSYEQYF | TGTGCCAGCACCCGGGACAGCTCCTACGAGCAGTACTTC
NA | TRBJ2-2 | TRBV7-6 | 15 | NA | CASSSRDSPPGELFF | TGTGCCAGCAGCTCCCGGGACTCTCCCCCGGGGGAGCTGTTTTTT
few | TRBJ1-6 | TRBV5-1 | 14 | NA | CASSQDSDDSPLHF | TGCGCCAGCAGCCAGGACAGCGATGATTCACCCCTCCACTTT
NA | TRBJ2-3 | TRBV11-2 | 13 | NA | CASSLGLEGTQYF | TGTGCCAGCAGCCTGGGACTGGAAGGTACGCAGTATTTT
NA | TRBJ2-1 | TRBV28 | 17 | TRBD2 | CASSLGAALARGNEQFF | TGTGCCAGCAGTTTAGGAGCTGCACTAGCGAGGGGCAATGAGCAGTTCTTC
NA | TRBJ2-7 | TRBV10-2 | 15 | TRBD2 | CASSPGLASSYEQYF | TGCGCCAGCAGTCCCGGACTAGCATCTTCTTACGAGCAGTACTTC
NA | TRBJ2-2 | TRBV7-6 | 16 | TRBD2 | CASSESSGRGTGELFF | TGTGCCAGCAGCGAATCTAGCGGTCGAGGCACCGGGGAGCTGTTTTTT
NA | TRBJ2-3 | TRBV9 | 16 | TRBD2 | CASSSPGTSGTDTQYF | TGTGCCAGCAGTAGCCCCGGGACTAGCGGCACAGATACGCAGTATTTT
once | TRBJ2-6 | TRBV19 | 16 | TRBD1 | CASSPWTGFGANVLTF | TGTGCCAGTAGTCCTTGGACAGGGTTTGGGGCCAACGTCCTGACTTTC
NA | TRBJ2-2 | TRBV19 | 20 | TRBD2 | CASSSPGPTSGRGDTGELFF | TGTGCCAGTAGTTCCCCCGGCCCTACTAGCGGGAGAGGTGACACCGGGGAGCTGTTTTTT
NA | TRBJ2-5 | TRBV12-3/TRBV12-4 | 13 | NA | CASSLSGGETQYF | TGTGCCAGCAGTTTAAGTGGGGGGGAGACCCAGTACTTC
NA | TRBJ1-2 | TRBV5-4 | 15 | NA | CASSSGEGGPYGYTF | TGTGCCAGCAGCTCCGGTGAAGGGGGACCTTATGGCTACACCTTC
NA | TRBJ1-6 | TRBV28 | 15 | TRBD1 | CASSFPGQGSSPLHF | TGTGCCAGCAGTTTCCCGGGACAGGGGTCCTCACCCCTCCACTTT
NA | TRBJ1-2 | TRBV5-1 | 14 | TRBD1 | CASSLGDRGDGYTF | TGCGCCAGCAGCTTGGGGGACAGGGGAGATGGCTACACCTTC
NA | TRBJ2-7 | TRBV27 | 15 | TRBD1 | CASRPTGTGSYEQYF | TGTGCCAGCAGACCAACCGGGACAGGCTCCTACGAGCAGTACTTC
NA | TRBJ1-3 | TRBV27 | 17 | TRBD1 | CASSPAPIRQGGNTIYF | TGTGCCAGCAGTCCCGCTCCGATCCGACAGGGTGGAAACACCATATATTTT
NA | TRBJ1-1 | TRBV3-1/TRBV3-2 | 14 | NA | CASSSRLVNTEAFF | TGTGCCAGCAGCTCTAGGTTGGTGAACACTGAAGCTTTCTTT
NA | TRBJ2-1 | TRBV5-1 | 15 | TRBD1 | CASSLGTDGYNEQFF | TGCGCCAGCAGCTTAGGGACAGATGGCTACAATGAGCAGTTCTTC
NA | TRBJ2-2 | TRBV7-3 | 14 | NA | CASSPLVSTGELFF | TGTGCCAGCAGCCCCCTTGTGTCCACCGGGGAGCTGTTTTTT
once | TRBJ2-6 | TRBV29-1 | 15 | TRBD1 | CSVRTGGSGANVLTF | TGCAGCGTTCGTACAGGGGGCAGTGGGGCCAACGTCCTGACTTTC
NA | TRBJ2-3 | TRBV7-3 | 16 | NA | CASSLTGGAGTDTQYF | TGTGCCAGCAGCTTAACAGGGGGGGCCGGCACAGATACGCAGTATTTT
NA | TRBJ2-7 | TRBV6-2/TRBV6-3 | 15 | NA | CASSFLTGDSYEQYF | TGTGCCAGCAGTTTTTTGACGGGGGACTCCTACGAGCAGTACTTC
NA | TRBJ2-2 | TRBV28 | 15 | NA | CASSLSGFDARELFF | TGTGCCAGCAGTTTGTCAGGTTTCGACGCCAGGGAGCTGTTTTTT
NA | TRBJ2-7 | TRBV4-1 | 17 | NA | CASSLLWGASRNYEQYF | TGCGCCAGCAGCCTCCTCTGGGGAGCGTCGCGGAACTACGAGCAGTACTTC
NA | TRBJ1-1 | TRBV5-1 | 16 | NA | CASSPRGWGSSTEAFF | TGCGCCAGCAGTCCCCGGGGGTGGGGGAGTAGCACTGAAGCTTTCTTT
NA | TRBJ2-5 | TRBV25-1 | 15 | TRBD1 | CASSEDRGLRETQYF | TGTGCCAGCAGTGAGGACAGGGGGCTACGGGAGACCCAGTACTTC
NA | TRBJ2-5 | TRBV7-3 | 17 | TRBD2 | CASSLGRTSTRVETQYF | TGTGCCAGCAGCTTAGGCAGGACTAGTACTAGGGTAGAGACCCAGTACTTC
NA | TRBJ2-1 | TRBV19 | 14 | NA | CASSIGRAGNEQFF | TGTGCCAGTAGTATAGGGAGGGCTGGGAATGAGCAGTTCTTC
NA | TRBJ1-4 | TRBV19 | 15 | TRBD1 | CASSIVGTGDEKLFF | TGTGCCAGTAGTATAGTGGGGACAGGTGATGAAAAACTGTTTTTT
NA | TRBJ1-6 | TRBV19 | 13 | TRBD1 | CATGTADNSPLHF | TGTGCCACCGGGACAGCAGATAATTCACCCCTCCACTTT
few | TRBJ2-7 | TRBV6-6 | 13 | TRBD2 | CASSSTSGHEQYF | TGTGCCAGCAGTTCGACTAGCGGGCACGAGCAGTACTTC
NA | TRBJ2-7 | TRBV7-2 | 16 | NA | CASSLTGGSRIYEQYF | TGTGCCAGCAGCTTAACGGGGGGCTCCAGGATCTACGAGCAGTACTTC
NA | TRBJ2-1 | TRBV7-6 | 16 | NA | CASSSMRGSSYNEQFF | TGTGCCAGCAGCTCCATGAGGGGGAGCTCCTACAATGAGCAGTTCTTC
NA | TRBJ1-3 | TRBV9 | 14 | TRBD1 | CASSEDRGGNTIYF | TGTGCCAGCAGCGAAGACAGGGGCGGAAACACCATATATTTT
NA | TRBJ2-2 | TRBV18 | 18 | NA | CASSPFFRAGDNTGELFF | TGTGCCAGCTCACCCTTCTTTCGGGCAGGGGACAACACCGGGGAGCTGTTTTTT
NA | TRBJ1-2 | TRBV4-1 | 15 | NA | CASSQAGALNYGYTF | TGCGCCAGCAGCCAAGCAGGGGCATTAAACTATGGCTACACCTTC
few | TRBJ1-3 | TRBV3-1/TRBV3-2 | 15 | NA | CASSPIGGPGNTIYF | TGTGCCAGCAGCCCGATCGGGGGGCCTGGAAACACCATATATTTT
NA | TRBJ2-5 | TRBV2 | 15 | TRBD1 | CASKIGTGGEETQYF | TGTGCCAGCAAGATTGGGACAGGGGGCGAAGAGACCCAGTACTTC